This T cell receptor (beta chain) came from a study of response to subunit inactivated influenza vaccine. Study findings and constraints: After each seasonal influenza vaccination, few new T cells are recruited, the authors suggested.

This clonotype was recorded a few times. Its antigen remains unknown. One entry per CDR3 protein results from TCRdb running MiXCR on the RT-PCR reads. Found here are about 160,000 distinct CDR3 sequences, over 8.5% of them singletons; the top ten hold 35% to 40%. The receptor was isolated from a man between 50 and 70 years old who received an inactivated influenza vaccine. The specimen comprised CD8+ T cells sorted from PBMCs, sampled around 25 months after vaccination.

This chain's CDR3 is CASSSGLAGVYEQYF. The DNA of the CDR3 is TGTGCCAGCAGCTCGGGACTAGCGGGAGTCTACGAGCAGTACTTC. This rearrangement joins TRBV9 to TRBJ2-7; 14 nucleotides agree with TRBD2. Per the germline V gene, CDR1 is SGDLS and CDR2 is YYNGEE. The CDR3 spans 15 residues. V shed 4 bases and J 3 bases; nucleotides not matched to a gene: 3.